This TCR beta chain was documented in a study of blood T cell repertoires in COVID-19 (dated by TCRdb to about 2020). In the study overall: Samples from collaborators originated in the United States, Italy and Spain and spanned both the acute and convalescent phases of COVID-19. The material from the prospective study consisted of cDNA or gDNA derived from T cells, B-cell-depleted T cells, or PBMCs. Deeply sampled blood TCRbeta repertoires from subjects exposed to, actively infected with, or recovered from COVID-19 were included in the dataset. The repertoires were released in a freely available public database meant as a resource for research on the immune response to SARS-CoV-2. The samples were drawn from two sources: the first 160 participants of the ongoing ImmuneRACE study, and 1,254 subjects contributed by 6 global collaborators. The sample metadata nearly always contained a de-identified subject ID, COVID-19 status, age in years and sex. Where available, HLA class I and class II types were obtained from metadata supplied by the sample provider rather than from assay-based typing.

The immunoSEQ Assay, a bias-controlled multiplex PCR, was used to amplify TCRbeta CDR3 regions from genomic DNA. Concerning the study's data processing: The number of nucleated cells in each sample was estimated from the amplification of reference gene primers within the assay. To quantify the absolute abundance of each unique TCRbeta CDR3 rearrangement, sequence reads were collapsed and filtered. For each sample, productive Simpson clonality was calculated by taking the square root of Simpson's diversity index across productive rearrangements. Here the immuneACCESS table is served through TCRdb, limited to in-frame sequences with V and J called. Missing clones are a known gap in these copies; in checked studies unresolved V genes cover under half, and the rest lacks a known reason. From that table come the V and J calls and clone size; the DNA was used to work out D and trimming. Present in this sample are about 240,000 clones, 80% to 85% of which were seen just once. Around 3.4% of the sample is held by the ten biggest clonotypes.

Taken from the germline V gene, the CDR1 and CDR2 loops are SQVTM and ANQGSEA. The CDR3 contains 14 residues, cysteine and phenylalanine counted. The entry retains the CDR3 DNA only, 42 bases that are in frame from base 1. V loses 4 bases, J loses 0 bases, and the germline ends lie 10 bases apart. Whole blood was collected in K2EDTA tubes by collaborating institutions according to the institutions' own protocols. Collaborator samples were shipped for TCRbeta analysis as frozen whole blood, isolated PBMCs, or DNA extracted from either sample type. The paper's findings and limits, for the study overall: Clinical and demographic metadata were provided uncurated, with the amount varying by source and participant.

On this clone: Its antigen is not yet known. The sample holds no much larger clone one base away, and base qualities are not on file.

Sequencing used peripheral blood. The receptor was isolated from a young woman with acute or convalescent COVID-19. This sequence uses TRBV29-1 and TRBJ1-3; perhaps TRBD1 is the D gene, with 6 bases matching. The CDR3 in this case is CSVVTGSSGNTIYF. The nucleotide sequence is TGCAGCGTTGTGACAGGCAGCTCTGGAAACACCATATATTTT.